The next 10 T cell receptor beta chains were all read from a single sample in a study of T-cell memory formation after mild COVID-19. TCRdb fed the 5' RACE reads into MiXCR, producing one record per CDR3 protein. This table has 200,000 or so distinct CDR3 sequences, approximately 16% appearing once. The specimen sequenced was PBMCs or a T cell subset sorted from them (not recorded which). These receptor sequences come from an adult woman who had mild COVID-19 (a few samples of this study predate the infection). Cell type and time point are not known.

CDR3 nucleotide sequence: TGCGCCAGCAGCCCCCAGCCCACTGATCAGCCCCAGCATTTT. Translating it yields CASSPQPTDQPQHF. The rearrangement links TRBV4-1 to TRBJ1-5, with unresolved D. The germline V and J ends were trimmed by 4 bases and 5 bases, with 12 bases remaining between them. The CDR3 spans 14 residues. CDR1 and CDR2 (germline): MGHRA, YSYEKL.

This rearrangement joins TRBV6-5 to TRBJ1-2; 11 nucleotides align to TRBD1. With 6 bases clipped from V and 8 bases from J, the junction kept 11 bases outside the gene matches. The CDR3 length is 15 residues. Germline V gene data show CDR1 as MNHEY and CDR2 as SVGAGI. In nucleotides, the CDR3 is TGTGCCAGCAGCTCCGGGACAGGGGGTAGGCACGGCTACACCTTC. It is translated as CASSSGTGGRHGYTF.

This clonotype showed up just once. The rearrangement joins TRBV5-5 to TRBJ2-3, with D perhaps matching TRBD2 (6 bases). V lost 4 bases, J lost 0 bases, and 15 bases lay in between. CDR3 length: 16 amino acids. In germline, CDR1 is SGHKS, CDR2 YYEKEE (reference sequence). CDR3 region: CASSPGWGTSTDTQYF. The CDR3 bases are TGTGCCAGCAGCCCCGGATGGGGGACTAGCACAGATACGCAGTATTTT. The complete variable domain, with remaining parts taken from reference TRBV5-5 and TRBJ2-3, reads DAGVTQSPTHLIKTRGQQVTLRCSPISGHKSVSWYQQVLGQGPQFIFQYYEKEERGRGNFPDRFSARQFPNYSSELNVNALLLGDSALYLCASSPGWGTSTDTQYFGPGTRLTVL.

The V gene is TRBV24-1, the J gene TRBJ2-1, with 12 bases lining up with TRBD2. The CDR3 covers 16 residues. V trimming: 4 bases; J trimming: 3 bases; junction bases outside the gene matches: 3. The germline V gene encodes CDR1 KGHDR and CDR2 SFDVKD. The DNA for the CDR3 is TGTGCCACCAGTGAAACTAGCGGGAGGCTCTACAATGAGCAGTTCTTC. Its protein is CATSETSGRLYNEQFF.

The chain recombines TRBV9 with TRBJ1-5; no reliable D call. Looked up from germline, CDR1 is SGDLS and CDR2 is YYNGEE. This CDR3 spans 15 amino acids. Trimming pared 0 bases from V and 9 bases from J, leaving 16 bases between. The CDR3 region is CASSVEPVPSGPQHF. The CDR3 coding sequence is TGTGCCAGCAGCGTAGAACCAGTCCCGAGTGGGCCCCAGCATTTT.

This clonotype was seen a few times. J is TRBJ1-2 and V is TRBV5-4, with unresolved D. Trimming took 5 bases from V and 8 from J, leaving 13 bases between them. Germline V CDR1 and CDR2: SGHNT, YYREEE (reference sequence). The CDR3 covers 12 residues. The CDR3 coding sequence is TGTGCCAGCAGTAACCCCCCCGGCGGCTACACCTTC. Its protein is CASSNPPGGYTF.

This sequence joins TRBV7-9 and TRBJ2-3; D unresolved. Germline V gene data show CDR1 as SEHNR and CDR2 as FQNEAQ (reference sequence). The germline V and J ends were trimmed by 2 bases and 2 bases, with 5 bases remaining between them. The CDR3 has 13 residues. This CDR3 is CASSLSATDTQYF. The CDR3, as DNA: TGTGCCAGCAGCTTATCGGCCACAGATACGCAGTATTTT.

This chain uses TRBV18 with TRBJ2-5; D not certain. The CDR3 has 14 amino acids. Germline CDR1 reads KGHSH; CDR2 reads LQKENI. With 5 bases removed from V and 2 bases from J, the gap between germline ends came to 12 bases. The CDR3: CASSSFGEQETQYF. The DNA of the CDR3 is TGTGCCAGCTCATCGTTTGGAGAACAAGAGACCCAGTACTTC.

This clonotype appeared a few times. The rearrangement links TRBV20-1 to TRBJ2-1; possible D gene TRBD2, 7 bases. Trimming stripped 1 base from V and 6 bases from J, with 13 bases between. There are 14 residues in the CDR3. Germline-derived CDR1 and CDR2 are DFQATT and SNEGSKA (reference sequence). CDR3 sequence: CSARGRGALNEQFF. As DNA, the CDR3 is TGCAGTGCTAGAGGACGGGGGGCGCTCAATGAGCAGTTCTTC.

CDR3 residues: CASSHRGLAGWLFNEQFF. The CDR3 region has the DNA TGTGCCAGCAGCCATAGGGGACTAGCGGGGTGGCTCTTCAATGAGCAGTTCTTC. This chain links TRBV7-3 with TRBJ2-1; 13 bases agree with TRBD2. With V trimmed by 5 bases and J by 6 bases, 13 bases remained unmatched. The germline gives CDR1 SGHTA, CDR2 FQGTGA. This CDR3 has 18 amino acids.